Listed below are T cell receptor beta chains from one sample, sequenced in a study of OX40 agonist ivuxolimab in advanced cancers. Using immunoSEQ multiplex PCR, the repertoire was profiled, and TCRdb retains in-frame clones only, with some absent. The sample contains 70,000 to 95,000 clones, 94% of which appear only once. The sequenced sample was CD4+ or CD8+ T cells sorted from blood, obtained in a trial of the OX40 agonist ivuxolimab. Receptors were obtained from an adult with an advanced solid tumor such as melanoma, head and neck, liver or kidney cancer. CDR3s include the opening cysteine and the closing phenylalanine or tryptophan. Each record gives: clone size, V gene, J gene, D gene, CDR3 DNA, CDR3 protein. D genes are given only for firm matches. Clone size is shown for a subset of rows, as once, few, many or a class of expanded clone.

-	TRBV6-5	TRBJ2-2	TRBD2	TGTGCCAGCAGTCCCTCTAGCGGGAGAACCGGGGAGCTGTTTTTT	CASSPSSGRTGELFF
-	TRBV5-1	TRBJ1-4	TRBD1	TGCGCCAGCAGCGAGGGGGACAGTTCCGGTGAAAAACTGTTTTTT	CASSEGDSSGEKLFF
few	TRBV4-1	TRBJ1-1	-	TGCGCCAGCAGCCAAGTGGGGGCGAACACTGAAGCTTTCTTT	CASSQVGANTEAFF
-	TRBV5-3	TRBJ1-1	-	TGTGCCAGAATTCCTGGAGGGAGGGAGGCTGAAGCTTTCTTT	CARIPGGREAEAFF
-	TRBV4-1	TRBJ2-1	-	TGCGCCAGCAGCCAAGCCTTAAATGAGCAGTTCTTC	CASSQALNEQFF
-	TRBV7-9	TRBJ1-5	-	TGTGCCAGCAGCCTAAATAGCAATCAGCCCCAGCATTTT	CASSLNSNQPQHF
-	TRBV27	TRBJ2-7	-	TGTGCCAGCAGTTTATTGGCAGGGGGGCAAAACGAGCAGTACTTC	CASSLLAGGQNEQYF
-	TRBV6-1	TRBJ1-2	-	TGTGCCAGCAGGACGGCCGGGACACCCTATGGCTACACCTTC	CASRTAGTPYGYTF
-	TRBV5-1	TRBJ2-7	TRBD1	TGCGCCAGCAGCTCGACAGGGGGCGAATACGAGCAGTACTTC	CASSSTGGEYEQYF
-	TRBV27	TRBJ2-4	TRBD2	TGTGCCAGCAGTTTATCGGGGGGGAACATTCAGTACTTC	CASSLSGGNIQYF
-	TRBV19	TRBJ2-7	TRBD1	TGTGCCAGTACGGGACAGGGCTTTCCCTACGAGCAGTACTTC	CASTGQGFPYEQYF
-	TRBV12-5	TRBJ2-1	-	TGTGCTAGTGGTTTGGTACCCGGGAAGAGGGGGAACAATGAGCAGTTCTTC	CASGLVPGKRGNNEQFF
-	TRBV27	TRBJ2-7	-	TGTGCCAGCACCCCTCGAGGGGGACATAACTACGAGCAGTACTTC	CASTPRGGHNYEQYF
few	TRBV19	TRBJ1-1	-	TGTGCCAGTAGTATGTCCCTGAACACTGAAGCTTTCTTT	CASSMSLNTEAFF
-	TRBV27	TRBJ2-1	TRBD1	TGTGCCAGTAAAGGGACAGCCTACAATGAGCAGTTCTTC	CASKGTAYNEQFF
-	TRBV7-9	TRBJ1-3	-	TGTGCCAGCAGCCACGGAGGTTCGGGAAACACCATATATTTT	CASSHGGSGNTIYF
-	TRBV5-4	TRBJ2-5	-	TGTGCCAGCAGCTTGAGTCGGAGGGCCTTCGACTTC	CASSLSRRAFDF